This T cell receptor (beta chain) was documented in a study of shared clonotypes between healthy human individuals. Study details: Donors had three CD4 naive, three CD4 memory, two CD8 naive and one CD8 memory plate apiece.

The CDR3 has 13 residues. Trimming left V 5 bases short and J 4 bases short, with 8 bases between. Germline V gene sequence: CDR1 SEHNR, CDR2 FQNEAQ (reference sequence). Each sorted subset replicate got 200 ng genomic DNA, around 29,000 genomes. The repertoire was sequenced with immunoSEQ multiplex PCR; TCRdb's copy has only in-frame clones and lacks some. Altogether about 1.5 million clones are present, approximately 98% being singletons, with the ten largest covering roughly 0.45%. The TCR comes from a man under 40 in good health. This chain joins TRBV7-9 and TRBJ1-4; TRBD1 might be the D (5 bases). Sequenced: naive CD4+ T cells sorted from blood. The sample's subset: CD45RA+ positively selected. The CDR3 sequence is CASSLQGNEKLFF. The CDR3 DNA sequence: TGTGCCAGCAGCCTCCAGGGTAATGAAAAACTGTTTTTT.